This is a list of T cell receptor beta chains from one sample in a study of T cell responses to AZD1222 COVID-19 vaccine. Profiled with immunoSEQ multiplex PCR; TCRdb holds only in-frame clones, not every one. The data contain some 200,000 clones, just over 90% of them singletons. Sequenced here: peripheral blood, sampled on day 0 of AZD1222 vaccination. The receptors stem from an adult in good health. Each CDR3 is given with its conserved first and last residue. The D gene is left open where the match is weak. Clone size is given for some rows only: seen once, a few or many times, or a class if the clone is expanded.

size	J	D	V	CDR3	DNA
.	TRBJ2-5	.	TRBV29-1	CSTGGWDQYF	TGCAGCACCGGGGGTTGGGACCAGTACTTC
few	TRBJ1-3	.	TRBV7-9	CASSLDVGPGGFSGNTIYF	TGTGCCAGCAGCTTAGATGTGGGACCCGGAGGCTTCTCTGGAAACACCATATATTTT
.	TRBJ2-5	TRBD2	TRBV11-3	CASSRGGDQETQYF	TGTGCCAGCAGCCGCGGGGGAGACCAAGAGACCCAGTACTTC
.	TRBJ2-7	TRBD1	TRBV5-5	CASSQPLSGQGAYEQYF	TGTGCCAGCAGCCAACCCCTCTCTGGACAGGGGGCTTACGAGCAGTACTTC
.	TRBJ2-2	.	TRBV6-4	CASSSPTGTAGSTGELFF	TGTGCCAGCAGTTCCCCCACCGGGACAGCGGGCAGCACCGGGGAGCTGTTTTTT
.	TRBJ2-7	.	TRBV5-5	CASSPGPRLYEQYF	TGTGCCAGCAGCCCGGGACCGAGACTTTACGAGCAGTACTTC
.	TRBJ1-1	.	TRBV6-5	CASSYSFLSEAFF	TGTGCCAGCAGTTATTCTTTCTTATCTGAAGCTTTCTTT
.	TRBJ1-4	.	TRBV7-9	CASSLGGEKLFF	TGTGCCAGCAGCTTAGGTGGAGAAAAACTGTTTTTT
.	TRBJ1-2	.	TRBV5-4	CASSLGEGNYGYTF	TGTGCCAGCAGCTTGGGGGAGGGAAACTATGGCTACACCTTC
.	TRBJ1-4	TRBD1	TRBV11-2	CASSYGQVPPEKLFF	TGTGCCAGCAGTTACGGACAGGTGCCCCCCGAAAAACTGTTTTTT
.	TRBJ2-1	TRBD1	TRBV5-1	CASSPWDRGNNEQFF	TGCGCCAGCAGCCCATGGGACAGGGGGAATAATGAGCAGTTCTTC
.	TRBJ2-3	.	TRBV18	CASSVEQGSTDTQYF	TGTGCCAGCTCAGTAGAACAGGGAAGCACAGATACGCAGTATTTT
.	TRBJ2-1	TRBD1	TRBV5-1	CASRLGARDRGDEQFF	TGCGCCAGCAGGCTTGGGGCGCGGGACAGGGGAGATGAGCAGTTCTTC
.	TRBJ2-7	TRBD1	TRBV5-6	CASRKQGPSYEQYF	TGTGCCAGCAGGAAACAGGGGCCATCCTACGAGCAGTACTTC
.	TRBJ2-3	.	TRBV5-1	CASSRAFTDTQYF	TGCGCCAGCAGCCGGGCCTTCACAGATACGCAGTATTTT
.	TRBJ1-1	.	TRBV28	CASSGLDPWKVGAFF	TGTGCCAGCAGTGGGCTCGACCCCTGGAAAGTAGGAGCTTTCTTT
.	TRBJ2-1	.	TRBV9	CASSVVDGFNEQFF	TGTGCCAGCAGCGTAGTAGATGGGTTTAATGAGCAGTTCTTC
.	TRBJ2-7	.	TRBV10-3	CAIGQGSSYEQYF	TGTGCCATCGGGCAGGGCAGCTCCTACGAGCAGTACTTC
.	TRBJ1-5	TRBD1	TRBV28	CASSDRTGGSQPQHF	TGTGCCAGCAGTGACCGGACAGGGGGCAGTCAGCCCCAGCATTTT
.	TRBJ1-2	TRBD1	TRBV19	CASKSDRANYGYTF	TGTGCCAGTAAATCGGACAGGGCTAACTATGGCTACACCTTC
.	TRBJ1-1	TRBD1	TRBV29-1	CSGEGGNTEAFF	TGCAGCGGCGAAGGGGGCAACACTGAAGCTTTCTTT
.	TRBJ2-1	TRBD1	TRBV27	CASRTRDRVNEQFF	TGTGCCAGCAGAACCCGGGACAGGGTGAATGAGCAGTTCTTC
.	TRBJ2-1	.	TRBV19	CASKDSRSYNEQFF	TGTGCCAGTAAGGACAGTCGCTCCTACAATGAGCAGTTCTTC
.	TRBJ2-2	TRBD1	TRBV15	CATSRDSGGETGELFF	TGTGCCACCAGCAGAGACTCAGGGGGCGAAACCGGGGAGCTGTTTTTT
.	TRBJ2-1	.	TRBV7-5	CARSLKGQGHNEQFF	TGTGCCAGAAGCTTAAAAGGGCAGGGTCACAATGAGCAGTTCTTC
.	TRBJ2-7	.	TRBV19	CASSSTSGRYEQYF	TGTGCCAGTAGCTCGACCTCAGGGCGATACGAGCAGTACTTC
.	TRBJ1-1	.	TRBV7-3	CASSLTSKNTEAFF	TGTGCCAGCAGCTTAACAAGCAAGAACACTGAAGCTTTCTTT